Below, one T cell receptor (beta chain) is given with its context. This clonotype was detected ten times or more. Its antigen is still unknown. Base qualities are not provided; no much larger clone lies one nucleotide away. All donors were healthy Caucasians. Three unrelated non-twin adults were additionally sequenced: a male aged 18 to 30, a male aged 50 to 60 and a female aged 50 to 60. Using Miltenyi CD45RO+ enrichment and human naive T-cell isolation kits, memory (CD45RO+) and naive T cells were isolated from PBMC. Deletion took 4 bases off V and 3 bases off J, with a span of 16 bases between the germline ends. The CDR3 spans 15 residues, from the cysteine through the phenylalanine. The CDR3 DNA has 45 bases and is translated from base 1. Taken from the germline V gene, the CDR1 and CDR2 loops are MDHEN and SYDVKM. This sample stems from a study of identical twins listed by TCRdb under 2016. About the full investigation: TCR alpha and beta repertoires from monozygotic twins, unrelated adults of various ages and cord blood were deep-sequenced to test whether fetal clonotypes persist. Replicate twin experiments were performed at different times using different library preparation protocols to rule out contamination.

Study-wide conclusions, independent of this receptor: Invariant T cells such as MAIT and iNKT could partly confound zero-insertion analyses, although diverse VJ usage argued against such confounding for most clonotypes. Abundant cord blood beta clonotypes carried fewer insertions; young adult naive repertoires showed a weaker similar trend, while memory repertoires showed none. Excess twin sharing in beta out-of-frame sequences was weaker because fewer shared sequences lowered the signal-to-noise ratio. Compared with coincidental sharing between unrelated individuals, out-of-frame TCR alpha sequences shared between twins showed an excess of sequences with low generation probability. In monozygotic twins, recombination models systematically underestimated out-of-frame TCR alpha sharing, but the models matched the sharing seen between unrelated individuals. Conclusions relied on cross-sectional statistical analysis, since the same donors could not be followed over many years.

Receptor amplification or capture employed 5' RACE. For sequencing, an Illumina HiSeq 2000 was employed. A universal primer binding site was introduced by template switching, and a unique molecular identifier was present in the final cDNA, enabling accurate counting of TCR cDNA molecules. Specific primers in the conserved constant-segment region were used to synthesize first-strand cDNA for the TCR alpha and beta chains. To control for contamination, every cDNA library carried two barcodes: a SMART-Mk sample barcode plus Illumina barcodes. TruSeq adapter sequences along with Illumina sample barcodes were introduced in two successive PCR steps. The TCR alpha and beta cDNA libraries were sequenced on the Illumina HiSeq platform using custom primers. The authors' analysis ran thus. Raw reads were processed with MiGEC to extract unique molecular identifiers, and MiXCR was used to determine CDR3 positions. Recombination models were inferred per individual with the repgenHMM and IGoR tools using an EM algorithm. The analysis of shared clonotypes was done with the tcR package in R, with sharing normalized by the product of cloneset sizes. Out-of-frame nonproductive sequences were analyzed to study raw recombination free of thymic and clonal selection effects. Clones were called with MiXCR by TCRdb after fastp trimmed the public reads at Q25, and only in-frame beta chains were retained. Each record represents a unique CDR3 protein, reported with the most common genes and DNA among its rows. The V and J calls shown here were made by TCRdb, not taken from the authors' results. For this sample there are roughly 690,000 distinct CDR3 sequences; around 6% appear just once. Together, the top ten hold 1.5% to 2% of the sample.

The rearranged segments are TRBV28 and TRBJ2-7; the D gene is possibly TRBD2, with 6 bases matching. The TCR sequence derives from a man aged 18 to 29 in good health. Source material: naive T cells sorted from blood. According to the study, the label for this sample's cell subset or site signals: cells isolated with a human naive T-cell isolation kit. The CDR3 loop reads CASSWVGGSRYEQYF. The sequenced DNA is TGTGCCAGCAGTTGGGTTGGAGGGTCTCGCTACGAGCAGTACTTC.